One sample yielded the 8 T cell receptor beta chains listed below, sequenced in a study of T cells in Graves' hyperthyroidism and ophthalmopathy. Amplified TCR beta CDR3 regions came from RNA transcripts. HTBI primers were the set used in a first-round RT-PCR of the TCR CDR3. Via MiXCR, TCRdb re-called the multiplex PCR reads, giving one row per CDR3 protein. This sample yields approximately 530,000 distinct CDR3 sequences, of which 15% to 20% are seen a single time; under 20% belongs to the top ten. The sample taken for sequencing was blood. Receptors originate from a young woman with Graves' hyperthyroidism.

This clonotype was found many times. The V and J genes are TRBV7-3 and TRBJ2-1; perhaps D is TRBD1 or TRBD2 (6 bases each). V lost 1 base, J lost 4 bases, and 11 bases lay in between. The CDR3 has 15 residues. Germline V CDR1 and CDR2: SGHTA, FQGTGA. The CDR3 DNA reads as TGTGCCAGCAGCTTAATGGGGGGCACATACAATGAGCAGTTCTTC. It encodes CASSLMGGTYNEQFF. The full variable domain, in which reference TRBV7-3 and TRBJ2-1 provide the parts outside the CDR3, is GAGVSQTPSNKVTEKGKYVELRCDPISGHTALYWYRQSLGQGPEFLIYFQGTGAADDSGLPNDRFFAVRPEGSVSTLKIQRTERGDSAVYLCASSLMGGTYNEQFFGPGTRLTVL.

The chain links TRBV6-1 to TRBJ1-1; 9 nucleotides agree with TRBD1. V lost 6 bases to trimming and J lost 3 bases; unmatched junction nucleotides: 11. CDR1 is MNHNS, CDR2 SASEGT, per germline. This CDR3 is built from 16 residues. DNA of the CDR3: TGTGCCAGCAGCCACCATACAGGGGGCGCAGACACTGAAGCTTTCTTT. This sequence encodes CASSHHTGGADTEAFF.

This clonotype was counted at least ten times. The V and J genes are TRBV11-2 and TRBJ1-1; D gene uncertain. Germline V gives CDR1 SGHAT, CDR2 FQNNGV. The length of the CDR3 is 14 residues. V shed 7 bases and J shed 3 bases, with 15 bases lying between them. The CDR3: CASTPLFVYTEAFF. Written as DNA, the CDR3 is TGTGCCAGCACTCCGTTGTTCGTGTACACTGAAGCTTTCTTT.

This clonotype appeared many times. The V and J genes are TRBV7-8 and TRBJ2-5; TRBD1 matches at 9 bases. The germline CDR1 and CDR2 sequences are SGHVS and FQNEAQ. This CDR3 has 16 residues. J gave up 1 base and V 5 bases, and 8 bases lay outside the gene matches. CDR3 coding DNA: TGTGCCAGCAGCCGACGGGACAGGGTACTCCAAGAGACCCAGTACTTC. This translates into CASSRRDRVLQETQYF. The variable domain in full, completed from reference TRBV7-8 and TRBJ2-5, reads GAGVSQSPRYKVAKRGQDVALRCDPISGHVSLFWYQQALGQGPEFLTYFQNEAQLDKSGLPSDRFFAERPEGSVSTLKIQRTQQEDSAVYLCASSRRDRVLQETQYFGPGTRLLVL.

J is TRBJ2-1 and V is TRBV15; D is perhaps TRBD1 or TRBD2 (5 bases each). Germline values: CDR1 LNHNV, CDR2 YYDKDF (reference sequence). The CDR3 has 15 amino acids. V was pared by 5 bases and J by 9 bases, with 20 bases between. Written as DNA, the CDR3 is TGTGCCACCAGCGGGGGTGGGGGATCCGGGACTGAGCAGTTCTTC. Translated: CATSGGGGSGTEQFF.

CDR3 sequence reads: CASRGQGATGELFF. For the CDR3, the DNA is TGTGCCAGCAGGGGACAGGGGGCAACCGGGGAGCTGTTTTTT. The genes are TRBV2 and TRBJ2-2, with 12 bases fitting TRBD1. Germline assignment: CDR1 SNHLY and CDR2 FYNNEI. This CDR3 contains 14 residues. The trim removed 6 bases at V and 5 bases at J, leaving 1 base unmatched.

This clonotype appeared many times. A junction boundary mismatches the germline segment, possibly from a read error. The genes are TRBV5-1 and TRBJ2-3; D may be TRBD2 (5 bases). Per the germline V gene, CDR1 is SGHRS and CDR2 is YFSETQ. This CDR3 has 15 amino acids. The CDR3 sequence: CASSLGSASTDTQYF. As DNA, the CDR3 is TGCGCCAGCAGCTTGGGCTCGGCTAGCACAGATACGCAGTATTTC.

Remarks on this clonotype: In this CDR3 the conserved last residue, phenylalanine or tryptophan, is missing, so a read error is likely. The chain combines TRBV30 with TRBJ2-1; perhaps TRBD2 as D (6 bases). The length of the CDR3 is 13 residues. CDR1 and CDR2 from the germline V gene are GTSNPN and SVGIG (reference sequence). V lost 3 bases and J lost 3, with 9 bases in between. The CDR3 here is CAWSPTSYNEQFS. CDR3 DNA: TGTGCCTGGAGCCCGACTAGCTACAATGAGCAGTTCTCC.